This entry lists 23 T cell receptor beta chains sequenced from one sample in a study of T cell responses to AZD1222 COVID-19 vaccine. The assay was immunoSEQ multiplex PCR, and TCRdb's table has in-frame clones only and misses some. The sample yields roughly 81,000 clones, approximately 83% seen once. Sequencing used peripheral blood, obtained on day 0 of AZD1222 vaccination. The receptor source for this set is an adult in good health.

The chain carries TRBV5-1 and TRBJ1-2; 12 bases agree with TRBD1. The V and J ends lost 3 bases and 7 bases, in that order; junction bases with no gene match: 10. CDR1 and CDR2 from the germline V gene are SGHRS and YFSETQ. This CDR3 region has 16 residues. Here the CDR3 reads CASSSGQGAVPGGYTF. The CDR3 DNA sequence: TGCGCCAGCAGCTCGGGACAGGGGGCCGTACCGGGTGGCTACACCTTC. The variable domain in full, completed from reference TRBV5-1 and TRBJ1-2, reads KAGVTQTPRYLIKTRGQQVTLSCSPISGHRSVSWYQQTPGQGLQFLFEYFSETQRNKGNFPGRFSGRQFSNSRSEMNVSTLELGDSALYLCASSSGQGAVPGGYTFGSGTRLTVV.

The chain combines TRBV6-2 or TRBV6-3 with TRBJ2-7; 7 bases align to TRBD2. The CDR3 is 14 residues long. V lost 3 bases to trimming and J lost 2 bases; unmatched junction nucleotides: 4. CDR1 and CDR2 from the germline V gene are MNHEY and SVGEGT. The CDR3 region has the DNA TGTGCCAGCAGTTATCTAGGACTAGCCTACGAGCAGTACTTC. This sequence encodes CASSYLGLAYEQYF.

Concerning this clone itself: The missing conserved phenylalanine or tryptophan at the end of this CDR3 makes a read error likely. Because the CDR3's place on the DNA is in doubt, the DNA is left out and the CDR3 is given as listed by TCRdb. The rearrangement links TRBV6-1 to TRBJ1-1; the DNA was not used to check the table's D call, TRBD1. Germline CDR1 is MNHNS and CDR2 is SASEGT. The CDR3 contains 11 residues when both ends are counted. The CDR3 protein is CASSEGLGVNP.

The chain links TRBV5-6 to TRBJ2-7, with TRBD1 matching over 8 bases. Germline CDR1 is SGHDT and CDR2 is YYEEEE. This CDR3 contains 16 residues. J lost 2 bases, V lost 4 bases, and 11 bases had no gene match. DNA for the CDR3: TGTGCCAGCAGCGCGGGGACAGGATTGAACCCCTACGAGCAGTACTTC. As protein: CASSAGTGLNPYEQYF.

This clone has just one count. The chain uses TRBV15 and TRBJ1-6, with D tentatively TRBD1 (5 bases). Germline-derived CDR1 and CDR2 are LNHNV and YYDKDF (reference sequence). Trimming left V 0 bases short and J 9 bases short, with 15 bases between. The CDR3 extends over 16 amino acids. CDR3 in DNA: TGTGCCACCAGCAGAGAGAGGGGCCCTTTGTTTTCACCCCTCCACTTT. This sequence encodes CATSRERGPLFSPLHF.

The chain employs TRBV19 and TRBJ2-5; D tentatively reads TRBD1 or TRBD2 (5 bases each). Germline CDR1 LNHDA, CDR2 SQIVND (reference sequence). The germline V and J ends were trimmed by 2 bases and 5 bases, with 15 bases remaining between them. The CDR3 is 15 residues long. CDR3 loop: CASSITGPGMETQYF. In DNA, the CDR3 is TGTGCCAGTAGTATAACGGGGCCCGGGATGGAGACCCAGTACTTC.

This chain links TRBV6-1 with TRBJ2-1; 10 nucleotides agree with TRBD1. CDR3 length equals 16 residues. Germline CDR1 and CDR2: MNHNS and SASEGT. The V gene end was trimmed by 3 bases and the J gene end by 5 bases; junction bases not matched to a gene: 7. The DNA for the CDR3 is TGTGCCAGCAGTGATATCCGGGACAGGGGACACAATGAGCAGTTCTTC. Amino acids: CASSDIRDRGHNEQFF.

The chain uses TRBV5-5 and TRBJ1-2; 8 bases map to TRBD1. V lost 2 bases, J lost 8 bases, and 2 bases stayed unmatched. This CDR3 has 12 residues. The germline CDR1 and CDR2 sequences are SGHKS and YYEKEE (reference sequence). CDR3 sequence: CASSLQGEGYTF. CDR3 in DNA: TGTGCCAGCAGCTTACAGGGGGAAGGCTACACCTTC.

CDR3 sequence reads: CARSYNRGQAFYGYTF. Written as DNA, the CDR3 is TGTGCCAGAAGCTATAATCGTGGACAGGCATTCTATGGCTACACCTTC. The chain employs TRBV5-3 and TRBJ1-2; TRBD1 matches at 7 bases. TRBV5-3 counts as an open reading frame of uncertain function. The ends lost 3 bases at V and 4 bases at J; junction bases unmatched: 12. This CDR3 contains 16 residues.

The table lists this clone with a few counts. In nucleotides, the CDR3 is TGTGCCAGCAGTTACAGGAGCTATGGCTACACCTTC. Its protein product is CASSYRSYGYTF. This sequence joins TRBV6-6 and TRBJ1-2; D gene ambiguous. Trimming stripped 2 bases from V and 4 bases from J, with 5 bases between. The CDR3 runs to 12 residues. Per germline, CDR1 MNHNY and CDR2 SVGAGI (reference sequence).

The chain is built from TRBV28 and TRBJ1-6; no clear D gene. The CDR3 has 13 residues. Germline lookup yields CDR1 MDHEN and CDR2 SYDVKM. V lost 7 bases and J 10 bases, leaving 14 bases between the germline ends. The CDR3 nucleotides are TGTGCCAGCACACGGGGAAGAGGCTCACCCCTCCACTTT. Its protein is CASTRGRGSPLHF.

This clone was observed a single time. This chain joins TRBV27 and TRBJ2-3, with 10 bases identical to TRBD1. The CDR3 loop spans 16 amino acids. Looked up from germline, CDR1 is MNHEY and CDR2 is SMNVEV (reference sequence). V lost 0 bases and J lost 2; bases outside the gene matches: 2. CDR3: CASSLSDRGYTDTQYF. For the CDR3, the DNA is TGTGCCAGCAGTTTATCGGACAGGGGGTACACAGATACGCAGTATTTT.

The chain joins TRBV11-2 to TRBJ1-1; D may be TRBD1 (5 bases). Germline V CDR1 and CDR2: SGHAT, FQNNGV. Trimming took 5 bases from V and 2 from J, leaving 9 bases between them. The CDR3 is 13 amino acids. In nucleotides, the CDR3 is TGTGCCAGCAGCCCCGGGGGTAACACTGAAGCTTTCTTT. Its protein is CASSPGGNTEAFF.

The chain couples TRBV2 to TRBJ2-7; TRBD1 matches 8 bases. The CDR3 extends over 14 amino acids. CDR1 is SNHLY, CDR2 FYNNEI, per germline. V gave up 6 bases and J gave up 4 bases; unmatched junction bases: 8. CDR3 DNA: TGTGCCAGCAGACCCTCGACAGGGGAGTACGAGCAGTACTTC. The encoded protein is CASRPSTGEYEQYF. The entire variable domain, with the rest obtained from reference TRBV2 and TRBJ2-7, is as follows: EPEVTQTPSHQVTQMGQEVILRCVPISNHLYFYWYRQILGQKVEFLVSFYNNEISEKSEIFDDQFSVERPDGSNFTLKIRSTKLEDSAMYFCASRPSTGEYEQYFGPGTRLTVT.

V and J are TRBV7-9 and TRBJ1-4; D possibly corresponds to TRBD1 (6 bases). The CDR3 sequence is 14 residues long. Trimming removed 5 bases from V and 3 bases from J, with 10 bases in between. Looked up from germline, CDR1 is SEHNR and CDR2 is FQNEAQ (reference sequence). The CDR3 sequence: CASSEAGANEKLFF. In DNA form, the CDR3 reads TGTGCCAGCAGCGAAGCAGGGGCTAATGAAAAACTGTTTTTT.

This clone came up once. The chain combines TRBV28 with TRBJ2-1; 8 bases fit TRBD1. V lost 2 bases to trimming and J lost 6 bases; unmatched junction nucleotides: 3. This CDR3 contains 14 residues. Looked up from germline, CDR1 is MDHEN and CDR2 is SYDVKM. The CDR3 DNA follows: TGTGCCAGCAGTTTAGGACAGGGAGCCAATGAGCAGTTCTTC. This sequence encodes CASSLGQGANEQFF.

The sample holds one count of this clone. The chain has TRBV6-4 and TRBJ2-3; D uncertain. From germline, CDR1 is MRHNA and CDR2 SNTAGT. The germline V and J ends were trimmed by 0 bases and 2 bases, with 12 bases remaining between them. The CDR3 contains 16 residues. CDR3 sequence (DNA): TGTGCCAGCAGTGACTCGAATCAACTTAACACAGATACGCAGTATTTT. Its protein product is CASSDSNQLNTDTQYF.

This rearrangement joins TRBV19 to TRBJ2-7; D possibly corresponds to TRBD1 (6 bases). Germline CDR1 LNHDA, CDR2 SQIVND (reference sequence). The CDR3 runs to 14 residues. Trimming cost V 1 base and J 3 bases, with 10 bases left between them. The DNA of the CDR3 is TGTGCCAGTAGTATAGTAGCAGGGGACTACGAGCAGTACTTC. This encodes CASSIVAGDYEQYF.

J is TRBJ1-2 and V is TRBV29-1; D uncertain. The V and J ends lost 6 bases and 4 bases respectively, with 15 bases between them. The CDR3 contains 13 residues. The V gene's germline CDR1 is SQVTM and CDR2 ANQGSEA. The CDR3 protein is CSVRMGWVYGYTF. The CDR3 DNA reads as TGCAGCGTAAGAATGGGATGGGTCTATGGCTACACCTTC.

The chain is built from TRBV27 and TRBJ2-1, with D possibly being TRBD2 (6 bases). Germline V gene lookup returns CDR1 MNHEY and CDR2 SMNVEV (reference sequence). The CDR3 runs 17 residues. Deletions cut 4 bases from V and 10 bases from J, with 26 bases between. The CDR3, as DNA: TGTGCCAGCAGTTCTTTATTGGGTCCTACCTCGGGGGAGGAGCAGTTCTTC. It codes for CASSSLLGPTSGEEQFF.

The chain employs TRBV10-2 and TRBJ2-5; TRBD1 matches 7 bases. The germline V gene has CDR1 WSHSY and CDR2 SAAADI. There are 15 residues in the CDR3. The V segment lost 0 bases and the J segment 5 bases; nucleotides outside the gene matches: 6. In DNA form, the CDR3 reads TGCGCCAGCAGTGAGTCGAAGGACAGGCCGGAGACCCAGTACTTC. Amino acid sequence: CASSESKDRPETQYF.

The genes are TRBV4-1 and TRBJ2-2; 11 bases align to TRBD2. This CDR3 region has 16 residues. V shed 6 bases and J 1 base; nucleotides not matched to a gene: 4. Germline-derived CDR1 and CDR2 are MGHRA and YSYEKL. The CDR3 protein is CASSPGTSGNTGELFF. The CDR3 nucleotides read TGCGCCAGCAGTCCCGGGACTAGCGGGAACACCGGGGAGCTGTTTTTT.

The CDR3 sequence: CATSLQGTLAKNIQYF. CDR3 DNA sequence: TGTGCCACCAGCTTGCAGGGTACGCTAGCCAAAAACATTCAGTACTTC. The rearrangement uses TRBV15 and TRBJ2-4; a possible D gene is TRBD1 (5 bases). From germline, CDR1 is LNHNV and CDR2 YYDKDF (reference sequence). The V gene lost 5 bases and the J gene lost 0 bases, with 14 bases spanning the gap. The CDR3 loop spans 16 amino acids.